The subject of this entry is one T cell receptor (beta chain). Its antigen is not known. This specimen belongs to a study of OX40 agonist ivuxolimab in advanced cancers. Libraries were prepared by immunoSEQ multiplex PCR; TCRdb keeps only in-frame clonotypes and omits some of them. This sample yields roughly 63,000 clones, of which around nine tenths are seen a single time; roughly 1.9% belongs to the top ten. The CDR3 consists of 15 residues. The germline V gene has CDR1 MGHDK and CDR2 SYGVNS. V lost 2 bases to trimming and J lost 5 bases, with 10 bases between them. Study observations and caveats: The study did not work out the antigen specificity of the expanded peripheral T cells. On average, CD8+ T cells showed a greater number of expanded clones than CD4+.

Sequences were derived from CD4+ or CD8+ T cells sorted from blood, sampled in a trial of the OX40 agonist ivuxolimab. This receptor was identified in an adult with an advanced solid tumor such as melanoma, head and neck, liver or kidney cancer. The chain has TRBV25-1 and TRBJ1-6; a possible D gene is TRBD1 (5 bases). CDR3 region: CASSELLGDNSPLHF. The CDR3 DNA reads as TGTGCCAGCAGTGAACTCTTGGGGGATAATTCACCCCTCCACTTT.